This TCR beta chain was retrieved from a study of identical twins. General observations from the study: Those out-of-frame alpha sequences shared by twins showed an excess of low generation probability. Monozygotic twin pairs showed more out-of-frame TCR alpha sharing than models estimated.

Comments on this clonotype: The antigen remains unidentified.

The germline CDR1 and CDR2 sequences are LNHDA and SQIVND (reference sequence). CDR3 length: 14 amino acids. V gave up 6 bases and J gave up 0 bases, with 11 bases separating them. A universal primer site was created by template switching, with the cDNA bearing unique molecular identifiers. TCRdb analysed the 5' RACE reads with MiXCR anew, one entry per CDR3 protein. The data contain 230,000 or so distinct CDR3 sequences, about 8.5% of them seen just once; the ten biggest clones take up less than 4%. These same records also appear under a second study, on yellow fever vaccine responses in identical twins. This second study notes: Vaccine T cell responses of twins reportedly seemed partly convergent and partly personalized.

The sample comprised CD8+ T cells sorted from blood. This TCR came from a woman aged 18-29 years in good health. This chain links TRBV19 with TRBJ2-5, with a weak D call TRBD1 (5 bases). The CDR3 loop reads CASSLDRYQETQYF. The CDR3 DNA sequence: TGTGCCAGTAGCCTAGACAGATACCAAGAGACCCAGTACTTC.